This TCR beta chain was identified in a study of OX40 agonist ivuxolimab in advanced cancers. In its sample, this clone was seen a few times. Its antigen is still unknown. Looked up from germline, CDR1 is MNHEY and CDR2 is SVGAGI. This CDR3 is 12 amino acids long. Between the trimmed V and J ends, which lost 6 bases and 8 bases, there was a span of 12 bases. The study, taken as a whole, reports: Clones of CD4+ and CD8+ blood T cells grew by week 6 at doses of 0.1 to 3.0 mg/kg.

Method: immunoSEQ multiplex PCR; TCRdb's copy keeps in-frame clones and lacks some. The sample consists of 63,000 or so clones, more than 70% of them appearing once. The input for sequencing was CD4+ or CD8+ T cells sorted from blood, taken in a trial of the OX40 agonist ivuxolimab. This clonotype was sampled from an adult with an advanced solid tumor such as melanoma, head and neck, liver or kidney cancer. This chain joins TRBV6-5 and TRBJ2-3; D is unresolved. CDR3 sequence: CASSSSSGTQYF. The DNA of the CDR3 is TGTGCCAGCAGCTCCTCGAGTGGTACGCAGTATTTT.